This passage covers 10 T cell receptor beta chains from one sample sequenced in a study of T and B cells in COVID-19 patients. Blood genomic DNA input for TRB amplification was 250-500 ng. TRB rearrangements were amplified by multiplex PCR with BIOMED2 TRB-A/B primers. MiXCR was run by TCRdb on the multiplex PCR reads, yielding one entry per CDR3 protein. The profile covers around 8,000 distinct CDR3 sequences, with roughly 27% appearing a single time and roughly 15% taken by the ten largest. Sequencing input: blood. These receptor sequences come from a human donor with active COVID-19.

This clonotype was counted only a few times. The rearrangement links TRBV5-1 to TRBJ2-7, with TRBD1 matching over 7 bases. The CDR3 covers 13 residues. The germline CDR1 and CDR2 sequences are SGHRS and YFSETQ. Trimming cost V 0 bases and J 6 bases; bases outside gene matches: 3. This chain's CDR3 is CASSLDRGVEQYF. The DNA for the CDR3 is TGCGCCAGCAGCTTGGACAGGGGCGTCGAGCAGTACTTC. Complete variable domain (other parts from reference TRBV5-1 and TRBJ2-7): KAGVTQTPRYLIKTRGQQVTLSCSPISGHRSVSWYQQTPGQGLQFLFEYFSETQRNKGNFPGRFSGRQFSNSRSEMNVSTLELGDSALYLCASSLDRGVEQYFGPGTRLTVT.

This chain links TRBV14 with TRBJ1-1; tentative D call: TRBD1 (6 bases). Germline lookup yields CDR1 SGHDN and CDR2 FVKESK. The CDR3 contains 14 residues. Trimming left V 6 bases short and J 4 bases short, with 15 bases between. CDR3 nucleotide sequence: TGTGCCAGCAGGGGAGAGGGGGTCGCCACTGAAGCTTTCTTT. This sequence encodes CASRGEGVATEAFF. The variable domain in full, completed from reference TRBV14 and TRBJ1-1, reads EAGVTQFPSHSVIEKGQTVTLRCDPISGHDNLYWYRRVMGKEIKFLLHFVKESKQDESGMPNNRFLAERTGGTYSTLKVQPAELEDSGVYFCASRGEGVATEAFFGQGTRLTVV.

In its sample, this clonotype ranks as medium-sized. The chain uses TRBV27 and TRBJ2-2, with D tentatively TRBD1 (6 bases). The V and J ends lost 4 bases and 3 bases respectively, with 18 bases between them. The germline gives CDR1 MNHEY, CDR2 SMNVEV (reference sequence). CDR3 length: 17 amino acids. CDR3 region: CASSWSLGRGYTGELFF. DNA of the CDR3: TGTGCCAGCAGTTGGTCGCTGGGCAGGGGTTACACCGGGGAGCTGTTTTTT.

This clonotype is medium-sized (0.01 to 0.1%) by share. The chain has TRBV15 and TRBJ2-3; D is unresolved. CDR3 length equals 13 residues. The germline V gene encodes CDR1 LNHNV and CDR2 YYDKDF (reference sequence). V lost 0 bases, J lost 3 bases, and 4 bases lay in between. CDR3 amino acids: CATSRDETDTQYF. The CDR3 DNA is TGTGCCACCAGCAGAGATGAAACAGATACGCAGTATTTT.

This clonotype ranks as medium-sized (0.01 to 0.1%). The J gene is TRBJ2-7, the V gene TRBV19, with TRBD1 identical over 11 bases. The CDR3 loop spans 16 amino acids. After removal of 3 bases from V and 6 bases from J, the junction contained 10 bases not matched to a gene. CDR1 is LNHDA, CDR2 SQIVND, per germline (reference sequence). CDR3 amino acids: CASSIGDGGTGGEQYF. CDR3 coding DNA: TGTGCCAGTAGTATCGGCGACGGTGGGACAGGGGGCGAGCAGTACTTC.

This clonotype appeared many times. V gene TRBV11-1 combines with J gene TRBJ1-3; D ambiguous. Per the germline V gene, CDR1 is SGHAT and CDR2 is FQDESV (reference sequence). CDR3 length equals 15 residues. V lost 5 bases, J lost 0 bases, and 11 bases lay in between. CDR3 coding DNA: TGTGCCAGCAGCGCGACGGTTAGCTCTGGAAACACCATATATTTT. It yields the protein CASSATVSSGNTIYF.

The chain carries TRBV5-1 and TRBJ2-7; 9 nucleotides align to TRBD2. In germline, CDR1 is SGHRS, CDR2 YFSETQ. The CDR3 spans 18 residues. V lost 0 bases and J lost 4; bases outside the gene matches: 14. The CDR3, as DNA: TGCGCCAGCAGCTTGGATCCCTTTGGAGCGGGAGGTAAATACGAGCAGTACTTC. It translates to CASSLDPFGAGGKYEQYF.

Many counts were recorded for this clonotype. V is TRBV6-1 and J is TRBJ2-7, with D hard to call. This CDR3 contains 16 residues. V lost 2 bases to trimming and J lost 2 bases, with 16 bases between them. The germline gives CDR1 MNHNS, CDR2 SASEGT. CDR3 sequence: CASSESTTQAAYEQYF. CDR3 nucleotides: TGTGCCAGCAGTGAATCAACGACTCAAGCCGCCTACGAGCAGTACTTC.

This clonotype is categorized as medium-sized. The V gene is TRBV27, the J gene TRBJ2-5, with D perhaps TRBD2 (5 bases). The CDR3 totals 16 residues. V was trimmed by 5 bases and J by 7 bases, leaving 23 bases between them. Germline V CDR1 and CDR2: MNHEY, SMNVEV (reference sequence). The CDR3 protein is CASSEGWATLSRTQYF. DNA for the CDR3: TGTGCCAGCAGTGAGGGCTGGGCGACATTGTCCAGGACCCAGTACTTC.

This clonotype ranks as medium-sized. The genes are TRBV6-2 or TRBV6-3 and TRBJ2-6; no clear D gene. Germline V gives CDR1 MNHEY, CDR2 SVGEGT. The CDR3 has 17 residues. V gave up 0 bases and J gave up 0 bases, with 9 bases separating them. DNA for the CDR3: TGTGCCAGCAGTTACTCTCAAGACGGCTCTGGGGCCAACGTCCTGACTTTC. Translated, it gives CASSYSQDGSGANVLTF.